Below are 29 T cell receptor beta chains sequenced from a single sample in a study of a mutant IDH1 vaccine in newly diagnosed glioma. Clones were read by immunoSEQ multiplex PCR, and TCRdb kept only the in-frame ones, dropping some. The sample has about 50,000 clones, just under 80% seen once. Stated time point: week 5, during vaccination. Vaccine doses each comprised 300 ug of mutant IDH1 20-mer peptide, with topical imiquimod. No cognate antigen is known for these TCRs. The sample here was PBMCs, taken from a glioma patient whose treatment included an IDH1 peptide vaccine. The receptors come from a man between 45 and 60 years old with glioma.

This clone was detected only once. The CDR3 bases are TGTGCCAGCAGTTTAGGGGGAGACAATCAGCCCCAGCATTTT. Translating gives CASSLGGDNQPQHF. The V gene is TRBV28, the J gene TRBJ1-5; the D gene is possibly TRBD1 (5 bases). Germline V gene data show CDR1 as MDHEN and CDR2 as SYDVKM. Trimming shortened V by 2 bases and J by 3 bases, and 8 bases separated the two germline ends. CDR3 length: 14 amino acids. Complete variable domain (other parts from reference TRBV28 and TRBJ1-5): DVKVTQSSRYLVKRTGEKVFLECVQDMDHENMFWYRQDPGLGLRLIYFSYDVKMKEKGDIPEGYSVSREKKERFSLILESASTNQTSMYLCASSLGGDNQPQHFGDGTRLSIL.

This clone was picked up a small number of times. The gene calls are TRBV5-6 and TRBJ1-2; tentatively, D is TRBD1 (6 bases). The germline V gene encodes CDR1 SGHDT and CDR2 YYEEEE. V lost 4 bases to trimming and J lost 8 bases, with 12 bases between them. This CDR3 has 12 residues. The CDR3 reads CASSAYRDGYTF. Written as DNA, the CDR3 is TGTGCCAGCAGCGCCTACAGGGACGGCTACACCTTC.

The chain employs TRBV2 and TRBJ1-4; D is perhaps TRBD1 (5 bases). From germline, CDR1 is SNHLY and CDR2 FYNNEI. The CDR3 sequence is 14 residues long. V was pared by 5 bases and J by 8 bases, with 15 bases between. Written as DNA, the CDR3 is TGTGCCAGCAGTACCACGGGGGTCGGAGAAAAACTGTTTTTT. Its translation: CASSTTGVGEKLFF.

CDR3 bases: TGCGCCAGCAGCTTGCTTAGCGGGGGGAAAGATACGCAGTATTTT. Protein: CASSLLSGGKDTQYF. J is TRBJ2-3 and V is TRBV5-1, with TRBD2 identical over 10 bases. Germline CDR1 and CDR2: SGHRS and YFSETQ. The trim removed 1 base at V and 5 bases at J, leaving 4 bases unmatched. The CDR3 runs to 15 residues. Based on the CDR3 plus reference TRBV5-1 and TRBJ2-3, the full variable domain is KAGVTQTPRYLIKTRGQQVTLSCSPISGHRSVSWYQQTPGQGLQFLFEYFSETQRNKGNFPGRFSGRQFSNSRSEMNVSTLELGDSALYLCASSLLSGGKDTQYFGPGTRLTVL.

The chain employs TRBV5-6 and TRBJ2-1; D not resolved. In germline, CDR1 is SGHDT, CDR2 YYEEEE. V was clipped by 1 base and J by 7 bases, with 9 bases between them. The CDR3 runs to 13 residues. This CDR3 reads CASSLRLNNEQFF. The CDR3 DNA sequence: TGTGCCAGCAGCTTGAGGCTGAATAATGAGCAGTTCTTC.

The chain couples TRBV2 to TRBJ1-5; TRBD1 is a possible D gene (5 bases). The CDR3 has 14 residues. V was pared by 6 bases and J by 7 bases, with 16 bases between. CDR1 and CDR2 (germline): SNHLY, FYNNEI. The CDR3 nucleotides are TGTGCCAGCAGGGTCGGGTCCGCAGGGCAGCCCCAGCATTTT. Protein sequence: CASRVGSAGQPQHF.

This rearrangement joins TRBV4-2 to TRBJ2-7; the match to TRBD1 covers 8 bases. This CDR3 is 16 amino acids long. V dropped 1 base and J dropped 4; count of bases not matched to a gene: 9. The V gene's germline CDR1 is LGHNA and CDR2 YNFKEQ. This chain's CDR3 is CASSQAIGGQAYEQYF. In DNA, the CDR3 is TGTGCCAGCAGCCAAGCCATCGGGGGACAGGCTTACGAGCAGTACTTC.

The CDR3, as DNA: TGTGCCAGCTCCCGCGGGACAGGGGTCACCGGGGAGCTGTTTTTT. Protein: CASSRGTGVTGELFF. This chain links TRBV18 with TRBJ2-2, with 10 bases that match TRBD1. After removal of 6 bases from V and 4 bases from J, the junction contained 5 bases not matched to a gene. The CDR3 is made up of 15 amino acids. CDR1 KGHSH and CDR2 LQKENI come from the germline V gene.

This clone came up once. The V gene is TRBV4-2, the J gene TRBJ1-4; no clear D gene. Germline V gene sequence: CDR1 LGHNA, CDR2 YNFKEQ. This CDR3 is built from 16 residues. Trimming pared 3 bases from V and 8 bases from J, leaving 19 bases between. DNA for the CDR3: TGTGCCAGCAGCCAGGAAGTGACAACACCTTCGGAAAAACTGTTTTTT. This translates into CASSQEVTTPSEKLFF.

The chain carries TRBV4-2 and TRBJ1-4; D ambiguous. CDR3 length: 14 amino acids. Germline V CDR1 and CDR2: LGHNA, YNFKEQ. Trimming pared 6 bases from V and 4 bases from J, leaving 12 bases between. The CDR3 bases are TGTGCCAGCAGTACTTCCGACCGTAATGAAAAACTGTTTTTT. Translated: CASSTSDRNEKLFF.

By its share, this clone is medium-sized. The chain couples TRBV19 to TRBJ1-1; maybe TRBD1 (5 bases). Germline V gives CDR1 LNHDA, CDR2 SQIVND (reference sequence). Trimming removed 3 bases from V and 5 bases from J, with 16 bases in between. This CDR3 has 15 amino acids. The CDR3 coding sequence is TGTGCCAGTAGTATCCAAGACGGGGGAGGGACTGAAGCTTTCTTT. Its translation: CASSIQDGGGTEAFF.

CDR3 in amino acids: CASNRQGNSNQPQHF. The CDR3 coding sequence is TGTGCCAGCAACCGACAGGGAAATAGCAATCAGCCCCAGCATTTT. This chain connects TRBV9 to TRBJ1-5, with TRBD1 identical over 7 bases. V shed 6 bases, J shed 0 bases, and the junction held 6 bases outside the gene matches. CDR3 length: 15 amino acids. Germline-derived CDR1 and CDR2 are SGDLS and YYNGEE.

There are a few counts of this clone. The gene calls are TRBV28 and TRBJ1-5, with D perhaps TRBD1 (5 bases). V was trimmed by 7 bases and J by 3 bases, leaving 10 bases between them. Germline loops: CDR1 MDHEN, CDR2 SYDVKM. The CDR3 consists of 13 residues. CDR3 nucleotides: TGTGCCAGCATAGGACACCTCAATCAGCCCCAGCATTTT. Its protein is CASIGHLNQPQHF.

This chain uses TRBV4-1 with TRBJ2-7; tentatively, D is TRBD2 (5 bases). Germline-derived CDR1 and CDR2 are MGHRA and YSYEKL. Trimming took off 3 bases at V and 2 bases at J, with 14 bases between the two ends. CDR3 size: 15 residues. The chain's CDR3 is CASSQEGRGTYEQYF. Written as DNA, the CDR3 is TGCGCCAGCAGCCAGGAAGGCAGAGGGACCTACGAGCAGTACTTC.

The chain carries TRBV7-9 and TRBJ2-1; the D gene is possibly TRBD2 (6 bases). The CDR3 extends over 16 amino acids. The ends were cut back, 0 bases at V and 0 bases at J, with 9 bases in the middle. Per the germline V gene, CDR1 is SEHNR and CDR2 is FQNEAQ (reference sequence). The CDR3 nucleotides read TGTGCCAGCAGCTTAGCGGCGGGGAGCTCCTACAATGAGCAGTTCTTC. Translated, it gives CASSLAAGSSYNEQFF.

This chain joins TRBV28 and TRBJ2-7; TRBD2 aligns across 10 bases. The V segment lost 4 bases and the J segment 2 bases; nucleotides outside the gene matches: 11. The germline V gene has CDR1 MDHEN and CDR2 SYDVKM. The CDR3 runs to 17 residues. The CDR3 loop reads CASSYLITSGEAYEQYF. In DNA form, the CDR3 reads TGTGCCAGCAGTTACCTTATAACTAGCGGGGAGGCCTACGAGCAGTACTTC.

The chain has TRBV20-1 and TRBJ1-1; possible D gene TRBD1, 5 bases. The CDR3 extends over 11 amino acids. Germline CDR1 is DFQATT and CDR2 is SNEGSKA (reference sequence). V was clipped by 7 bases and J by 4 bases, with 10 bases between them. DNA for the CDR3: TGCAGTGGAGGGGTTGGCACTGAAGCTTTCTTT. Its translation: CSGGVGTEAFF.

The V and J genes are TRBV30 and TRBJ2-2; TRBD2 agrees at 8 bases. This CDR3 region has 17 residues. Per the germline V gene, CDR1 is GTSNPN and CDR2 is SVGIG (reference sequence). The trim removed 3 bases at V and 5 bases at J, leaving 14 bases unmatched. CDR3 residues: CAWRRSALGLGTGELFF. The CDR3 nucleotides read TGTGCCTGGAGACGGAGTGCCCTGGGACTAGGAACCGGGGAGCTGTTTTTT.

This rearrangement joins TRBV6-1 to TRBJ1-2; TRBD1 agrees at 8 bases. Germline values: CDR1 MNHNS, CDR2 SASEGT. The CDR3 length is 14 residues. The J segment lost 1 base and the V segment lost 6 bases, leaving 4 bases of the junction unmatched. The CDR3 loop reads CASRGQAGNYGYTF. DNA for the CDR3: TGTGCCAGCAGGGGACAGGCGGGTAACTATGGCTACACCTTC.

This sequence joins TRBV7-8 and TRBJ2-7; 9 bases line up with TRBD2. The V gene end was trimmed by 5 bases and the J gene end by 4 bases; junction bases not matched to a gene: 12. CDR3 length equals 16 residues. Germline-derived CDR1 and CDR2 are SGHVS and FQNEAQ. In nucleotides, the CDR3 is TGTGCCAGCAGCCTAACTCAGAAGCGGGGGGCGTACGAGCAGTACTTC. Its protein product is CASSLTQKRGAYEQYF.

V gene TRBV4-1 combines with J gene TRBJ2-1, with D hard to call. V lost 1 base and J 0 bases, leaving 7 bases between the germline ends. Germline CDR1 MGHRA, CDR2 YSYEKL. This CDR3 is built from 15 residues. The CDR3 DNA follows: TGCGCCAGCAGCCAAGTTGTAAGCTCCTACAATGAGCAGTTCTTC. It codes for CASSQVVSSYNEQFF.

This chain joins TRBV7-2 and TRBJ2-2; the match to TRBD1 covers 8 bases. V lost 4 bases, J lost 6 bases, and 7 bases stayed unmatched. This CDR3 region has 15 residues. Germline V CDR1 and CDR2: SGHTA, FQGNSA. The CDR3 region is CASSYQTGEAGELFF. The CDR3 nucleotides read TGTGCCAGCAGCTATCAGACAGGGGAGGCCGGGGAGCTGTTTTTT.

The rearrangement links TRBV4-1 to TRBJ2-3; D unresolved. Trimming removed 0 bases at V and 6 bases at J, with 19 bases between. The CDR3 sequence is 17 residues long. Looked up from germline, CDR1 is MGHRA and CDR2 is YSYEKL. DNA of the CDR3: TGCGCCAGCAGCCAAGATCTGTCAGACCTCGATGGGGATACGCAGTATTTT. Translated: CASSQDLSDLDGDTQYF.

This chain connects TRBV29-1 to TRBJ1-5; 7 bases align to TRBD1. Germline-derived CDR1 and CDR2 are SQVTM and ANQGSEA. The CDR3 loop spans 13 amino acids. V trimming: 7 bases; J trimming: 3 bases; junction bases outside the gene matches: 6. The CDR3 loop is CSATTGFNQPQHF. CDR3 nucleotide sequence: TGCAGCGCTACGACAGGGTTCAATCAGCCCCAGCATTTT.

The gene calls are TRBV11-1 and TRBJ2-2, with TRBD1 matching 12 bases. The CDR3 runs 18 residues. V was clipped by 0 bases and J by 5 bases; unmatched bases: 7. The germline V gene encodes CDR1 SGHAT and CDR2 FQDESV (reference sequence). CDR3 protein: CASSLADRDRGRTGELFF. In nucleotides, the CDR3 is TGTGCCAGCAGCTTAGCGGATCGGGACAGGGGGCGAACCGGGGAGCTGTTTTTT. Full variable domain (rest looked up from reference TRBV11-1 and TRBJ2-2): EAEVAQSPRYKITEKSQAVAFWCDPISGHATLYWYRQILGQGPELLVQFQDESVVDDSQLPKDRFSAERLKGVDSTLKIQPAELGDSAMYLCASSLADRDRGRTGELFFGEGSRLTVL.

V usage is TRBV6-1 and J usage is TRBJ1-1; 7 nucleotides align to TRBD1. This CDR3 has 14 residues. The trim removed 7 bases at V and 5 bases at J, leaving 10 bases unmatched. Germline V gene sequence: CDR1 MNHNS, CDR2 SASEGT. The CDR3 reads CASTLDRALTEAFF. In DNA form, the CDR3 reads TGTGCCAGCACTTTAGACAGGGCCCTAACTGAAGCTTTCTTT.

The chain carries TRBV6-5 and TRBJ2-7; the match to TRBD1 covers 10 bases. Germline trimming cut 6 bases from V and 7 bases from J; bases unmatched to any gene: 12. The CDR3 runs to 15 residues. Germline CDR1 reads MNHEY; CDR2 reads SVGAGI. CDR3 loop: CASRGDRGREREQYF. CDR3 nucleotide sequence: TGTGCCAGCAGAGGTGACAGGGGGCGGGAAAGAGAGCAGTACTTC.

This clone was found a few times. The J gene is TRBJ1-1, the V gene TRBV30; a possible D gene is TRBD1 (6 bases). V gave up 3 bases and J gave up 2 bases, with 16 bases separating them. Germline CDR1 GTSNPN, CDR2 SVGIG (reference sequence). The CDR3 length is 15 residues. The CDR3 DNA reads TGTGCCTGGAGGCAAGGACAGCTTAAAAACACTGAAGCTTTCTTT. As protein: CAWRQGQLKNTEAFF. Filled out from reference TRBV30 and TRBJ1-1, the complete variable domain reads SQTIHQWPATLVQPVGSPLSLECTVEGTSNPNLYWYRQAAGRGLQLLFYSVGIGQISSEVPQNLSASRPQDRQFILSSKKLLLSDSGFYLCAWRQGQLKNTEAFFGQGTRLTVV.

This clone has more than one count but fewer than ten. The chain carries TRBV13 and TRBJ1-1; tentatively, D is TRBD1 (6 bases). Trimming took 10 bases from V and 0 from J, leaving 12 bases between them. Looked up from germline, CDR1 is PRHDT and CDR2 is FYEKMQ (reference sequence). The CDR3 has 13 residues. The chain's CDR3 is CATQGHLNTEAFF. In DNA, the CDR3 is TGTGCCACCCAGGGACATCTGAACACTGAAGCTTTCTTT.